Listed below are T cell receptor beta chains from one sample, sequenced in a study of persistence of HIV-infected CD4 T cells. Clones were read by immunoSEQ multiplex PCR, and TCRdb kept only the in-frame ones, dropping some. The data hold some 14,000 clones, with less than 70% observed a single time. Their recognized antigens are unknown. The sample consisted of CD4+ T cells sorted from PBMCs after roughly 18-hour stimulation, taken from a patient who received antiretroviral therapy. These receptors came from an adult man with HIV who was CMV-seropositive. Both conserved end residues are part of each CDR3. A D gene is named only where the DNA matches it firmly. The size entry is marked missing in some rows and otherwise reads once, few, many or a size class.

size	J	V	D	CDR3	DNA
few	TRBJ2-2	TRBV18	-	CASRSNRELFF	TGTGCCAGCCGAAGTAACCGGGAGCTGTTTTTT
once	TRBJ1-6	TRBV19	-	CASSTPNSPDSPLHF	TGTGCCAGTAGTACACCCAACAGCCCAGATTCACCCCTCCACTTT
-	TRBJ1-1	TRBV5-1	-	CASSLAVQLNTEAFF	TGCGCCAGCAGCTTGGCCGTCCAGCTGAACACTGAAGCTTTCTTT
-	TRBJ1-2	TRBV5-1	-	CASSLGQGLAGGYTF	TGCGCCAGCAGCTTGGGGCAGGGCCTCGCGGGAGGCTACACCTTC
-	TRBJ2-1	TRBV3-1/TRBV3-2	-	CASSQGGGPGNEQFF	TGTGCCAGCAGCCAGGGGGGAGGTCCAGGAAATGAGCAGTTCTTC
few	TRBJ1-2	TRBV5-1	-	CASSWDGPNYGYTF	TGCGCCAGCAGCTGGGACGGGCCTAACTATGGCTACACCTTC
-	TRBJ1-6	TRBV27	-	CASSLVQREQPLHF	TGTGCCAGCAGTTTAGTCCAGAGGGAACAACCCCTCCACTTT
-	TRBJ1-4	TRBV5-1	TRBD1	CASSLGQGNEKLFF	TGCGCCAGCAGCTTAGGACAGGGGAATGAAAAACTGTTTTTT
few	TRBJ1-3	TRBV7-6	-	CASSSPLAGDSSGNTIYF	TGTGCCAGCAGCTCTCCCCTCGCCGGTGACTCCTCTGGAAACACCATATATTTT
medium-sized	TRBJ1-1	TRBV6-6	TRBD1	CASSSDRLNTEAFF	TGTGCCAGCAGTTCGGACAGGCTGAACACTGAAGCTTTCTTT
-	TRBJ2-7	TRBV20-1	-	CSLPDLYEQYF	TGCAGTCTACCAGACCTCTACGAGCAGTACTTC
-	TRBJ2-2	TRBV30	-	CAWSKGLLSGELFF	TGTGCCTGGAGTAAGGGACTGCTAAGCGGGGAGCTGTTTTTT
-	TRBJ2-7	TRBV29-1	TRBD2	CSAGGGSNEQYF	TGCAGCGCTGGGGGGGGTTCCAACGAGCAGTACTTC
-	TRBJ1-6	TRBV6-5	-	CASSSTEGGSPLHF	TGTGCCAGCAGTTCGACGGAGGGCGGCTCACCCCTCCACTTT
-	TRBJ1-1	TRBV6-6	TRBD1	CASSSDRGLAEAFF	TGTGCCAGCAGTTCGGACAGGGGGTTGGCTGAAGCTTTCTTT
-	TRBJ2-7	TRBV5-1	TRBD1	CASSLGTGGYEQYF	TGCGCCAGCAGCTTAGGGACAGGGGGCTACGAGCAGTACTTC
-	TRBJ1-2	TRBV19	TRBD1	CASSMGQRLNYGYTF	TGTGCCAGTAGTATGGGACAGCGCCTTAACTATGGCTACACCTTC
-	TRBJ1-2	TRBV6-5	-	CASSYSRGDYGYTF	TGTGCCAGCAGTTACTCGAGGGGGGACTATGGCTACACCTTC
few	TRBJ2-2	TRBV18	-	CASSPQRATGELFF	TGTGCCAGCTCACCGCAACGGGCAACCGGGGAGCTGTTTTTT
medium-sized	TRBJ2-3	TRBV7-2	TRBD2	CASSLARREGPFSSTDTQYF	TGTGCCAGCAGCTTAGCACGTCGGGAGGGCCCTTTTTCTAGCACAGATACGCAGTATTTT
-	TRBJ2-3	TRBV6-2/TRBV6-3	TRBD2	CASSSPGTSSTDTQYF	TGTGCCAGCAGTAGCCCAGGGACTAGCAGCACAGATACGCAGTATTTT
-	TRBJ2-1	TRBV4-3	-	CASSQVTSFNEQFF	TGCGCCAGCAGCCAGGTGACTAGTTTCAATGAGCAGTTCTTC
once	TRBJ2-7	TRBV30	TRBD1	CAWSRDRGRYEQYF	TGTGCCTGGAGTAGGGACAGGGGCAGGTACGAGCAGTACTTC
-	TRBJ2-6	TRBV30	TRBD1	CAWSVSGGLSGANVLTF	TGTGCCTGGAGTGTATCAGGGGGCCTTTCTGGGGCCAACGTCCTGACTTTC
few	TRBJ2-2	TRBV5-1	-	CASSQRTNTGELFF	TGCGCCAGCAGTCAAAGGACGAACACCGGGGAGCTGTTTTTT
few	TRBJ1-6	TRBV7-8	-	CASSLVSNSPLHF	TGTGCCAGCAGCTTAGTGAGTAATTCACCCCTCCACTTT
once	TRBJ2-1	TRBV6-5	TRBD2	CASRTSGGTEEQFF	TGTGCCAGCCGAACTAGCGGAGGAACGGAGGAGCAGTTCTTC
once	TRBJ2-1	TRBV5-1	-	CASTRSGTAGERGEQFF	TGCGCCAGCACCCGAAGCGGGACAGCGGGAGAGAGGGGTGAGCAGTTCTTC
few	TRBJ1-1	TRBV6-6	-	CASSWEEWAEAFF	TGTGCCAGCAGTTGGGAGGAGTGGGCTGAAGCTTTCTTT
-	TRBJ2-5	TRBV7-2	-	CASSLVQSGTQYF	TGTGCCAGCAGCTTAGTGCAGTCCGGGACCCAGTACTTC
-	TRBJ2-2	TRBV5-1	TRBD1	CASSFKGQASNTGELFF	TGCGCCAGCAGCTTCAAGGGACAGGCCTCTAACACCGGGGAGCTGTTTTTT
-	TRBJ1-5	TRBV5-5	-	CASSLANGRGQPQHF	TGTGCCAGCAGCTTGGCCAATGGGAGGGGACAGCCCCAGCATTTT
-	TRBJ2-1	TRBV11-3	-	CASSLDIRGSQFF	TGTGCCAGCAGCTTAGATATCCGGGGGTCGCAGTTCTTC
medium-sized	TRBJ2-7	TRBV19	-	CASSGSRGLSYEQYF	TGTGCCAGTTCTGGGAGCAGGGGTCTTTCCTACGAGCAGTACTTC
-	TRBJ2-5	TRBV6-8	-	CASSPGPGETQYF	TGTGCCAGCAGCCCGGGCCCCGGAGAGACCCAGTACTTC
-	TRBJ2-5	TRBV13	TRBD1	CASSFWDREETQYF	TGTGCCAGCAGCTTCTGGGACAGGGAAGAGACCCAGTACTTC
-	TRBJ2-2	TRBV7-2	-	CASSLNPNTGELFF	TGTGCCAGCAGCTTAAATCCTAACACCGGGGAGCTGTTTTTT
-	TRBJ1-1	TRBV5-8	TRBD1	CASSLEWTGGGTEAFF	TGTGCCAGCAGCTTGGAGTGGACAGGGGGGGGCACTGAAGCTTTCTTT